This record covers a single T cell receptor beta chain. Its antigen remains unidentified. The data stem from a study of blood T cells in healthy people across ages. The use of a sample-barcoded 5' primer and a J-beta primer mix characterized a second PCR of roughly 7 to 12 cycles. Every cDNA was tagged by a template-switch adaptor with 12 random nucleotides. TCRdb recomputed calls from the 5' RACE reads with MiXCR, one row per CDR3 protein. The sample carries more than 1,400,000 distinct CDR3 sequences, around two fifths recorded once. Study results and limitations: Older age coincided with a roughly linear decline in TCR beta diversity per million T cells. Versus aged donors, long-lived donors had higher diversity and more naive CD4+ cells. PBMCs went unsorted, and a conclusive naive versus antigen-experienced comparison was therefore prevented.

CDR3 length equals 17 residues. Trimming removed 3 bases at V and 1 base at J, with 16 bases between. CDR1 and CDR2 from the germline V gene are LNHNV and YYDKDF (reference sequence). The TCR originated in a woman aged 18-30 years in good health. The rearrangement uses TRBV15 and TRBJ2-1; D is unresolved. Sequenced input: blood. CDR3 sequence (DNA): TGTGCCACCAGCAGCGCTATAGCCCCGTGGTCCTACAATGAGCAGTTCTTC. It yields the protein CATSSAIAPWSYNEQFF. Drawing the rest from reference TRBV15 and TRBJ2-1, the complete variable domain is DAMVIQNPRYQVTQFGKPVTLSCSQTLNHNVMYWYQQKSSQAPKLLFHYYDKDFNNEADTPDNFQSRRPNTSFCFLDIRSPGLGDTAMYLCATSSAIAPWSYNEQFFGPGTRLTVL.